The 23 T cell receptor beta chains below all came from one sample that was sequenced in a study of cytomegalovirus exposure and HLA in healthy donors listed by TCRdb under 2017. Preparation of the library involved the immunoSEQ multiplex PCR assay. A mixture of 60 forward primers for TCR Vbeta segments and 13 reverse primers for TCR Jbeta segments was used in the multiplex PCR. In its TCRdb copy, this immuneACCESS table keeps in-frame sequences only and misses some clones. Where compared with another copy, unresolved V genes explain less than half of these, and the others have no known cause. A total of approximately 110,000 clones appear in this sample, about 13% of them only once. The ten largest clones represent roughly 16% of the sample. Specimen: PBMCs. The receptors derive from a man aged 35 to 55 in good health and CMV-seropositive.

There are a few counts of this clone. The chain carries TRBV25-1 and TRBJ2-2; TRBD2 might be the D (5 bases). In germline, CDR1 is MGHDK, CDR2 SYGVNS. This CDR3 contains 13 residues. Trimming cost V 6 bases and J 6 bases, with 11 bases left between them. In DNA, the CDR3 is TGTGCCAGCAGCCGGGGAAGAGCCGGGGAGCTGTTTTTT. Protein product: CASSRGRAGELFF.

The genes are TRBV9 and TRBJ2-5, with a tentative D call TRBD1 (6 bases). Germline assignment: CDR1 SGDLS and CDR2 YYNGEE. The length of the CDR3 is 12 residues. The germline V and J ends were trimmed by 7 bases and 2 bases, with 9 bases remaining between them. The DNA for the CDR3 is TGTGCCAGCGGAGGACAGCAAGAGACCCAGTACTTC. It translates to CASGGQQETQYF.

This clone has more than one count but fewer than ten. The V and J genes are TRBV7-6 and TRBJ2-2; 9 nucleotides match TRBD1. Germline CDR1 SGHVS, CDR2 FNYEAQ. The CDR3 contains 16 residues. V lost 1 base, J lost 4 bases, and 4 bases stayed unmatched. The DNA of the CDR3 is TGTGCCAGCAGCTTAGACCTACAGGGGGCCACCGGGGAGCTGTTTTTT. Its protein is CASSLDLQGATGELFF.

In DNA form, the CDR3 reads TGTGCCAGCAGTCCCGGGACAGGGGTCGTGGGCACAGATACGCAGTATTTT. Translating gives CASSPGTGVVGTDTQYF. J is TRBJ2-3 and V is TRBV27; TRBD1 matches at 10 bases. V dropped 5 bases and J dropped 1; count of bases not matched to a gene: 9. Looked up from germline, CDR1 is MNHEY and CDR2 is SMNVEV (reference sequence). CDR3 length equals 17 residues.

In its sample, this clone was seen a few times. The genes are TRBV7-2 and TRBJ2-5; tentatively, D is TRBD1 (6 bases). V was clipped by 2 bases and J by 3 bases, with 10 bases between them. There are 14 residues in the CDR3. Germline CDR1 SGHTA, CDR2 FQGNSA. CDR3 region: CASSLRGGEETQYF. DNA for the CDR3: TGTGCCAGCAGCTTACGAGGGGGAGAAGAGACCCAGTACTTC.

This clone was found a few times. The rearrangement links TRBV6-5 to TRBJ1-2; D not certain. Trimming removed 2 bases from V and 2 bases from J, with 6 bases in between. Germline CDR1 reads MNHEY; CDR2 reads SVGAGI. The CDR3 consists of 13 residues. The CDR3 here is CASSYAGNYGYTF. As DNA, the CDR3 is TGTGCCAGCAGTTACGCAGGAAACTATGGCTACACCTTC.

This clone has just a few counts. The rearrangement joins TRBV7-9 to TRBJ2-7; 8 positions agree with TRBD1. The CDR3 totals 15 residues. Germline V gene lookup returns CDR1 SEHNR and CDR2 FQNEAQ (reference sequence). Germline trimming cut 0 bases from V and 4 bases from J; bases unmatched to any gene: 5. CDR3 amino acids: CASSLAQGAGYEQYF. CDR3 in DNA: TGTGCCAGCAGCTTAGCCCAGGGGGCGGGTTACGAGCAGTACTTC. The full variable domain, with the rest looked up from reference TRBV7-9 and TRBJ2-7, is DTGVSQNPRHKITKRGQNVTFRCDPISEHNRLYWYRQTLGQGPEFLTYFQNEAQLEKSRLLSDRFSAERPKGSFSTLEIQRTEQGDSAMYLCASSLAQGAGYEQYFGPGTRLTVT.

The genes are TRBV29-1 and TRBJ2-5; 7 bases agree with TRBD1. Germline CDR1 SQVTM, CDR2 ANQGSEA. The CDR3 sequence is 13 residues long. The trim removed 2 bases at V and 1 base at J, leaving 1 base unmatched. The CDR3 spells CSVERTGQETQYF. DNA of the CDR3: TGCAGCGTTGAACGGACAGGCCAAGAGACCCAGTACTTC.

Details on this clone: At one end, the junction sequence differs from germline, possibly due to a read error. The chain has TRBV18 and TRBJ2-1; 7 bases are shared with TRBD1. The CDR3 is made up of 14 amino acids. In germline, CDR1 is KGHSH, CDR2 LQKENI. The CDR3 nucleotides are TGTGCCAGCTCACCCCTAGCCAGGGGGAATGGGCAGTTCTTC. It is translated as CASSPLARGNGQFF.

This clone was observed a few times. The chain has TRBV6-1 and TRBJ1-2; no clear D. This CDR3 is 14 amino acids long. Trimming left V 2 bases short and J 4 bases short, with 11 bases between. Germline loops: CDR1 MNHNS, CDR2 SASEGT. CDR3 amino acids: CASSETRVPYGYTF. In DNA form, the CDR3 reads TGTGCCAGCAGTGAAACCCGGGTACCCTATGGCTACACCTTC.

This clone was seen only a few times. The V and J genes are TRBV7-3 and TRBJ2-1; D is unclear. The CDR3 has 13 residues. CDR1 SGHTA and CDR2 FQGTGA come from the germline V gene. V shed 1 base and J shed 8 bases, with 9 bases lying between them. In DNA, the CDR3 is TGTGCCAGCAGCTTAAATAGTGCTGATGAGCAGTTCTTC. It is translated as CASSLNSADEQFF.

This rearrangement joins TRBV6-6 to TRBJ2-3; TRBD1 is a possible D gene (6 bases). The CDR3 contains 14 residues. Germline V gives CDR1 MNHNY, CDR2 SVGAGI (reference sequence). V gave up 6 bases and J gave up 3 bases, with 13 bases separating them. The CDR3 coding sequence is TGTGCCAGCAGGCTGACAGGTGGTACAGATACGCAGTATTTT. Translating it yields CASRLTGGTDTQYF.

This clone was seen a few times. This sequence joins TRBV10-2 and TRBJ2-5; maybe TRBD2 (6 bases). The CDR3 loop spans 14 amino acids. The V gene's germline CDR1 is WSHSY and CDR2 SAAADI. Trimming took 0 bases from V and 6 from J, leaving 11 bases between them. In DNA form, the CDR3 reads TGCGCCAGCAGTGAGTCTGGACGGGAGAAGACCCAGTACTTC. This codes for CASSESGREKTQYF.

The rearrangement links TRBV7-9 to TRBJ2-1; 10 bases agree with TRBD2. Germline V gene data show CDR1 as SEHNR and CDR2 as FQNEAQ (reference sequence). The CDR3 is 16 residues long. The junction had 4 bases not matched to a gene; V was cut back by 5 bases and J by 0 bases. As DNA, the CDR3 is TGTGCCAGCAGCCCCCGGACTAGCGGCTCCTACAATGAGCAGTTCTTC. Protein: CASSPRTSGSYNEQFF.

This clone was seen only a few times. The gene calls are TRBV11-1 and TRBJ2-5; 10 nucleotides agree with TRBD2. This CDR3 is built from 15 residues. With V trimmed by 6 bases and J by 5 bases, 9 bases remained unmatched. Looked up from germline, CDR1 is SGHAT and CDR2 is FQDESV (reference sequence). The CDR3 sequence is CASRVSGRAVETQYF. For the CDR3, the DNA is TGTGCCAGCAGGGTAAGCGGGAGGGCCGTCGAGACCCAGTACTTC.

A few counts support this clone. In DNA, the CDR3 is TGTGCCATACGACAGGGGGCGGGCGCTGAAGCTTTCTTT. It specifies CAIRQGAGAEAFF. This rearrangement joins TRBV6-1 to TRBJ1-1, with TRBD1 identical over 10 bases. Per germline, CDR1 MNHNS and CDR2 SASEGT. The CDR3 spans 13 residues. V lost 10 bases, J lost 6 bases, and 8 bases stayed unmatched.

This clone has just a few counts. The rearrangement joins TRBV27 to TRBJ2-6; 11 bases align to TRBD1. The germline CDR1 and CDR2 sequences are MNHEY and SMNVEV (reference sequence). V dropped 8 bases and J dropped 0; count of bases not matched to a gene: 6. The CDR3 covers 17 residues. For the CDR3, the DNA is TGTGCCAGCGGGAGGGACAGGGGGACCTCTGGGGCCAACGTCCTGACTTTC. Translation: CASGRDRGTSGANVLTF.

This clone was found a few times. The J gene is TRBJ2-7, the V gene TRBV7-9; D gene unclear. V was trimmed by 3 bases and J by 3 bases, leaving 6 bases between them. Germline V CDR1 and CDR2: SEHNR, FQNEAQ (reference sequence). This CDR3 region has 12 residues. The CDR3 DNA reads TGTGCCAGCAGCTTTATAGACTACGAGCAGTACTTC. It specifies CASSFIDYEQYF.

The rearrangement uses TRBV5-6 and TRBJ2-2, with D perhaps matching TRBD1 (6 bases). In germline, CDR1 is SGHDT, CDR2 YYEEEE. There are 13 residues in the CDR3. Between the trimmed V and J ends, which lost 4 bases and 4 bases, there was a span of 8 bases. The CDR3 DNA sequence: TGTGCCAGCAGCCAGGACAGCACCGGGGAGCTGTTTTTT. Translating gives CASSQDSTGELFF.

The chain joins TRBV7-2 to TRBJ1-1; tentative D call: TRBD1 (5 bases). CDR3 length: 14 residues. In germline, CDR1 is SGHTA, CDR2 FQGNSA. V was shortened by 5 bases and J by 3 bases, with 13 bases between the two germline ends. CDR3 amino acids: CASSLSAGDTEAFF. In DNA, the CDR3 is TGTGCCAGCAGCCTTTCGGCGGGGGACACTGAAGCTTTCTTT.

This clone has only a few counts. The V gene is TRBV28, the J gene TRBJ1-4, with no clear D. The CDR3 contains 14 residues. Germline lookup yields CDR1 MDHEN and CDR2 SYDVKM. V shed 2 bases and J shed 6 bases, with 10 bases lying between them. Here the CDR3 reads CASSLRGGHEKLFF. For the CDR3, the DNA is TGTGCCAGCAGTTTACGTGGAGGCCATGAAAAACTGTTTTTT.

A few counts support this clone. The rearrangement joins TRBV7-2 to TRBJ2-7; the D is unclear. There are 12 residues in the CDR3. The V end was cut by 4 bases, the J end by 0 bases, with 4 bases between. In germline, CDR1 is SGHTA, CDR2 FQGNSA. The DNA for the CDR3 is TGTGCCAGCAGCTCCTACTCCTACGAGCAGTACTTC. Protein: CASSSYSYEQYF.

The chain links TRBV12-2 to TRBJ1-5. TRBV12-2 is a listed pseudogene. The CDR3 has 13 residues. The CDR3 protein is CATNPAQLRTQHF. CDR3 coding DNA: TGTGCAACGAACCCAGCGCAACTTAGAACCCAGCATTTT.